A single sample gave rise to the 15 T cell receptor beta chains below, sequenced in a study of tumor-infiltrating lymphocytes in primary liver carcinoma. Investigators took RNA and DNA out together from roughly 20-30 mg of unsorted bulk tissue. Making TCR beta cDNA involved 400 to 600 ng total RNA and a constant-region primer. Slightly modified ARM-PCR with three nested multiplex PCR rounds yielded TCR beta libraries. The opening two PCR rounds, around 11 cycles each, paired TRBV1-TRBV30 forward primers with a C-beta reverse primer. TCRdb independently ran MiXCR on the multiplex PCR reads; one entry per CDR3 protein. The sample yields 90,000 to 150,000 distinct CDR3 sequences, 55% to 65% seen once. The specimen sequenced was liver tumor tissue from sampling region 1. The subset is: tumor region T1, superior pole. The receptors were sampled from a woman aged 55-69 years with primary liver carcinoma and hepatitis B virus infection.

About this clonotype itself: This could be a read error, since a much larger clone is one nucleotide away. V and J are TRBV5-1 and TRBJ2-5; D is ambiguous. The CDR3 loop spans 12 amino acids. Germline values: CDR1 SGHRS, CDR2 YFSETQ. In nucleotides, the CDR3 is TGTGCCAGCAGCTTGAGTCGAAAGAGCCAGTACTTC. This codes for CASSLSRKSQYF.

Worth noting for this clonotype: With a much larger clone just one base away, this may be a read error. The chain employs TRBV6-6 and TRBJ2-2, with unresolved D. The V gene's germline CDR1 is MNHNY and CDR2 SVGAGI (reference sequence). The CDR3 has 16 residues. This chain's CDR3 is CATSYLGGANTGELFF. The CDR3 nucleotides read TGTGCCACCAGTTACTTAGGCGGCGCGAACACCGGGGAGCTGTTTTTT.

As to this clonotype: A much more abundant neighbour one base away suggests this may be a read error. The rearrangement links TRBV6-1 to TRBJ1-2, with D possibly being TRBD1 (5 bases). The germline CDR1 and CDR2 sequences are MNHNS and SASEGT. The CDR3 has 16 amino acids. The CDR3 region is CTSSERATGANYGYTF. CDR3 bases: TGTACCAGCAGTGAAAGGGCTACAGGAGCTAACTATGGCTACACCTTC.

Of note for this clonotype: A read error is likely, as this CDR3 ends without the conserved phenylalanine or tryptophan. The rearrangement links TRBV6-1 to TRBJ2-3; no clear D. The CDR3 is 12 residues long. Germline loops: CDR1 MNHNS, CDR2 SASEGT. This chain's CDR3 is CASSLLGDTQYV. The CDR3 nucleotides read TGTGCTAGCAGTCTGCTAGGGGATACGCAGTATGTT.

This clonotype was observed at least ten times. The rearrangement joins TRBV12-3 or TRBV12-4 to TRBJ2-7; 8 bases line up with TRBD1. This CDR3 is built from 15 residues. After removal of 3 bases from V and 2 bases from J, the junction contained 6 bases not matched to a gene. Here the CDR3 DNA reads TGTGCCAGCAGTTTTGGACAGGGCATCCCCTACGAGCAGTACTTC. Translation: CASSFGQGIPYEQYF.

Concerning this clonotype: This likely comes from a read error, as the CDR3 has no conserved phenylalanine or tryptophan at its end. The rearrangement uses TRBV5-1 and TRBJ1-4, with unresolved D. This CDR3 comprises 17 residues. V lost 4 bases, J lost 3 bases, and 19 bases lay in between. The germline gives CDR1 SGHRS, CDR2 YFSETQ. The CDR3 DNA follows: TGCGCCAGCAGCCCGGACCAAAACTCCATCGCTAATGAAAAACTGTTTTAT. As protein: CASSPDQNSIANEKLFY.

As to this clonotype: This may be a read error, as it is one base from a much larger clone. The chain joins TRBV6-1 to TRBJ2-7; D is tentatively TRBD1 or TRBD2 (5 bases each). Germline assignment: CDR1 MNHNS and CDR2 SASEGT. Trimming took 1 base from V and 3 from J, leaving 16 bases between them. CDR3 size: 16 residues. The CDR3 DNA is TGTGCCAGCAGTGAAGGACCCCGGGACCGTCTCTACGAGCAGTACTTC. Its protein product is CASSEGPRDRLYEQYF.

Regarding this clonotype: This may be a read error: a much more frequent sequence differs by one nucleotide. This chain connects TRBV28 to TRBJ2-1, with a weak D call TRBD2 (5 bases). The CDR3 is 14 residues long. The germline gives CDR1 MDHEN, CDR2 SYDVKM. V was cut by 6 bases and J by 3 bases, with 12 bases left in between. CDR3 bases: TGTGCCAGCAGATCCAGGACTCGCTACAATGAGCAGTTCTTC. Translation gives CASRSRTRYNEQFF.

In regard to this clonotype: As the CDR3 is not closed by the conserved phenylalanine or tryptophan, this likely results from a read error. The CDR3 DNA sequence: TGTACCAGCAGCTTAGGGTCTTTACTAGCGGGAGGGGCAGATACGCAGTATCTT. Residues: CTSSLGSLLAGGADTQYL. The V call is TRBV11-2, the J call TRBJ2-3, with TRBD2 matching over 13 bases. Germline V gene lookup returns CDR1 SGHAT and CDR2 FQNNGV. CDR3 size: 18 residues.

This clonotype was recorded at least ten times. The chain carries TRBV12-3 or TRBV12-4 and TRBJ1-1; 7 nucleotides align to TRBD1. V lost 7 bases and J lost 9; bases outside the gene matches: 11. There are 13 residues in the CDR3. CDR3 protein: CASTPQGGLQAFF. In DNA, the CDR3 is TGTGCCAGCACCCCCCAGGGGGGACTCCAAGCTTTCTTT.

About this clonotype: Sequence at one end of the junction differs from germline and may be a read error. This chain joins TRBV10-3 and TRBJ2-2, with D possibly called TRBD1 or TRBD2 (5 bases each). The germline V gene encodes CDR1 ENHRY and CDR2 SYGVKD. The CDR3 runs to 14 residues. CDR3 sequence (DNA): TGTGCCATCAATGAGTCAAGGGGTCCCGGGGAGCTGCTTTTT. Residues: CAINESRGPGELLF.

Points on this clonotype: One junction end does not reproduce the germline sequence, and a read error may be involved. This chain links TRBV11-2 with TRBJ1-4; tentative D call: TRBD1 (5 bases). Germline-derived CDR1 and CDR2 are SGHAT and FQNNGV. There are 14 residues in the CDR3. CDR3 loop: CASSPGKGNETLFF. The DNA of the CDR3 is TGTGCTAGCAGCCCAGGGAAGGGGAATGAAACACTGTTTTTT.

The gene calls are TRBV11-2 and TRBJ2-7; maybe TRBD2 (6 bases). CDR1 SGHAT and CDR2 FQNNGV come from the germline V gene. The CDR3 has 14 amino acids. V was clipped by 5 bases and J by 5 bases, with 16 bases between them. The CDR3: CASSRDWTSDEQYF. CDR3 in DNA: TGTGCCAGCAGCCGGGACTGGACCTCGGACGAGCAGTACTTC.

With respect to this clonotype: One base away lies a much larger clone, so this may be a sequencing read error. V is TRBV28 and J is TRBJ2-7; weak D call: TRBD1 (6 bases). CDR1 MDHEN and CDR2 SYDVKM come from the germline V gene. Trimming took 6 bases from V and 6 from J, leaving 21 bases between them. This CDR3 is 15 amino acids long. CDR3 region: CASRSNRALPCEQYF. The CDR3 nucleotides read TGTGCCAGCAGATCGAACAGGGCTCTTCCCTGCGAGCAGTACTTC.

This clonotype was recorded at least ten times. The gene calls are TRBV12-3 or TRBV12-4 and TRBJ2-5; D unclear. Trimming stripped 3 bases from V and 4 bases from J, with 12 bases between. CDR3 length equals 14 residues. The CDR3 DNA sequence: TGTGCCAGCAGTTTCGTCTCTACCGGAGAGACCCAGTACTTC. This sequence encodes CASSFVSTGETQYF.